The following is a T cell receptor (beta chain) sequence with its context. The antigen is undetermined. Profiling relied on immunoSEQ multiplex PCR, and the TCRdb table lists in-frame clones only, not all of them. In the table there are around 340,000 clones, over 90% of which are singletons. The CDR3 totals 14 residues. Germline lookup yields CDR1 MRHNA and CDR2 SNTAGT. The V segment lost 4 bases and the J segment 3 bases; nucleotides outside the gene matches: 2. These data originate in a study of brain T cells in children with intractable seizures. Regarding the study as a whole: HCMV serostatus was not known, and viral specificity came from CDR3 similarity only.

Time point given: blood from clinic visit 5 months post-surgery; TSC patient then seizure free. The receptor's source is a boy in the first two years of life with tuberous sclerosis and intractable seizures. This chain joins TRBV6-4 and TRBJ2-2; 7 bases fit TRBD1. Specimen: peripheral blood, collected roughly 5 months after surgery. The chain's CDR3 is CASSADRDTGELFF. The CDR3 DNA is TGTGCCAGCAGTGCCGACAGGGACACCGGGGAGCTGTTTTTT.